Included here is one T cell receptor beta chain sequence, with context. In the authors' workflow: Nucleated cell number was recorded as an estimate derived from reference gene primer amplification. Method: immunoSEQ multiplex PCR; TCRdb's copy keeps in-frame clones and lacks some. V and J calls and clone size come straight from that table; D and trimming were deduced from the DNA. The sample shows 350,000 or so clones, around nine tenths of them seen only once. The data stem from a study of blood T cell repertoires in COVID-19. Study-wide background: The United States, Italy and Spain were the sources of the acute and convalescent COVID-19 samples. Sources were T cells, B-cell-depleted T cells, or PBMCs; the material itself was cDNA or gDNA.

Trimming took off 2 bases at V and 7 bases at J, with 9 bases between the two ends. The germline V gene encodes CDR1 MNHEY and CDR2 SVGEGT. There are 13 residues in the CDR3. Seattle cases were enrolled at active infection and followed longitudinally. The source material was peripheral blood. The chain uses TRBV6-2 or TRBV6-3 and TRBJ2-1, with D tentatively TRBD1 (5 bases). The sequence derives from an older woman with COVID-19, enrolled during active disease. The CDR3 nucleotides are TGTGCCAGCAGTTACGTGGGGCTTAATGAGCAGTTCTTC. Translation gives CASSYVGLNEQFF.